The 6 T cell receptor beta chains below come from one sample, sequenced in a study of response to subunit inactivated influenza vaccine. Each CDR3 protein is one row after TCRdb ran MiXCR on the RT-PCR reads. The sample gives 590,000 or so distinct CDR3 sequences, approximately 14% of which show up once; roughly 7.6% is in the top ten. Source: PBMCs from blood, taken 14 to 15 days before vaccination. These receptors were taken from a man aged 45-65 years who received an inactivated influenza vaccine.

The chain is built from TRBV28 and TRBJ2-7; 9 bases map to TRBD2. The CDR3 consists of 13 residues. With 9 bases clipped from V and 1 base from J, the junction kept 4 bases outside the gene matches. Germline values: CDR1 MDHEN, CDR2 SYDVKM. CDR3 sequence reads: CASTGLASYEQYF. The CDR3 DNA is TGTGCCAGTACCGGACTAGCGTCCTACGAGCAGTACTTC. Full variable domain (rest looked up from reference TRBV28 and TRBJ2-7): DVKVTQSSRYLVKRTGEKVFLECVQDMDHENMFWYRQDPGLGLRLIYFSYDVKMKEKGDIPEGYSVSREKKERFSLILESASTNQTSMYLCASTGLASYEQYFGPGTRLTVT.

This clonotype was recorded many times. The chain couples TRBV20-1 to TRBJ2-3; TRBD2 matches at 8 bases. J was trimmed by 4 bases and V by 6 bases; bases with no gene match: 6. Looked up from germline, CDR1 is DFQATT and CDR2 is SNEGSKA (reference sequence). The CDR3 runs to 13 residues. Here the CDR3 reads CSAHISGADTQYF. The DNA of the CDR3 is TGCAGTGCACACATTAGCGGGGCAGATACGCAGTATTTT.

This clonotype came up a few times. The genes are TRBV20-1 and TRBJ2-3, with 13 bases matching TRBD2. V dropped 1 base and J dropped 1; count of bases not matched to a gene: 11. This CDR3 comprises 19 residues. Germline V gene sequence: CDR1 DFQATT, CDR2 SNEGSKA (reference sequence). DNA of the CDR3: TGCAGTGCTAGAGGGGGACTAGCGGGATGGGGTTCTGGCACAGATACGCAGTATTTT. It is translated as CSARGGLAGWGSGTDTQYF.

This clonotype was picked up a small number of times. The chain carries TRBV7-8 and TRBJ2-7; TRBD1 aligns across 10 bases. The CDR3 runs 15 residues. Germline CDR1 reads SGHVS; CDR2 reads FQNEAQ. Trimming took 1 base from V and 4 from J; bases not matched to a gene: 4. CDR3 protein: CASSLDGTGEYEQYF. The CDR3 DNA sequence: TGTGCCAGCAGCTTAGACGGGACAGGGGAATACGAGCAGTACTTC. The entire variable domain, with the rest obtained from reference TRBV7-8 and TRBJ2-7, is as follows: GAGVSQSPRYKVAKRGQDVALRCDPISGHVSLFWYQQALGQGPEFLTYFQNEAQLDKSGLPSDRFFAERPEGSVSTLKIQRTQQEDSAVYLCASSLDGTGEYEQYFGPGTRLTVT.

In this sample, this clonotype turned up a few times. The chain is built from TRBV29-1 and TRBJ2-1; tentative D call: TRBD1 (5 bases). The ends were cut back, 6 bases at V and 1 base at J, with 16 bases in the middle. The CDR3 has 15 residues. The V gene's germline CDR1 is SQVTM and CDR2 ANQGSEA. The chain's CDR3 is CSVLTAEVSYNEQFF. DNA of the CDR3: TGCAGCGTGCTGACAGCCGAAGTATCCTACAATGAGCAGTTCTTC.

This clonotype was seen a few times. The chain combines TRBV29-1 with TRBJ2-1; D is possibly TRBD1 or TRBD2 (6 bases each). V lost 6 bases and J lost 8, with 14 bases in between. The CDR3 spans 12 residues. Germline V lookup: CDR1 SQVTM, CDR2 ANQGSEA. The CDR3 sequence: CSVPGGGYEQFF. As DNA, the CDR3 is TGCAGCGTCCCCGGAGGGGGTTATGAGCAGTTCTTC.